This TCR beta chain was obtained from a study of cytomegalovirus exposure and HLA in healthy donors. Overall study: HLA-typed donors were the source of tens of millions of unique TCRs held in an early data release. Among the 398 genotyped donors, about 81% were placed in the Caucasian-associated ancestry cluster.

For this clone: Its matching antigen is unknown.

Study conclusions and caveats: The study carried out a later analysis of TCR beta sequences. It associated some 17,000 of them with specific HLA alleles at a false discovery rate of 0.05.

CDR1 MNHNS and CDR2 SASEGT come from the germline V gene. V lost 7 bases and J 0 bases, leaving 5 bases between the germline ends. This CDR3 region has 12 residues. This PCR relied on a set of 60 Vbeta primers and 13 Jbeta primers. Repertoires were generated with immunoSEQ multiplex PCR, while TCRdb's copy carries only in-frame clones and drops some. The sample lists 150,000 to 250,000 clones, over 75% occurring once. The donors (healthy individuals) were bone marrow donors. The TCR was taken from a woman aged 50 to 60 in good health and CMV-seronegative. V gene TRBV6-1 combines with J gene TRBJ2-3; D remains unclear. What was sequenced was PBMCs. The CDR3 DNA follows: TGTGCCAGCAAAGCTAGCACAGATACGCAGTATTTT. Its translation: CASKASTDTQYF.